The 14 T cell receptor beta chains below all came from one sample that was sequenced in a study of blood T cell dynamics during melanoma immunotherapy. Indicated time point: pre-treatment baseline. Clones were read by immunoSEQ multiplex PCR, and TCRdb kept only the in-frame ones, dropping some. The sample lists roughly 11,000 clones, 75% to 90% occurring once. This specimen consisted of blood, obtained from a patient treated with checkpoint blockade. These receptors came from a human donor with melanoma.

This CDR3 is CAISRTGGASNEQYF. CDR3 nucleotide sequence: TGTGCCATCAGCCGAACAGGGGGCGCGAGCAACGAGCAGTACTTC. V is TRBV10-3 and J is TRBJ2-7, with 9 bases that match TRBD1. The trim removed 6 bases at V and 5 bases at J, leaving 11 bases unmatched. CDR1 and CDR2 from the germline V gene are ENHRY and SYGVKD. CDR3 length: 15 amino acids.

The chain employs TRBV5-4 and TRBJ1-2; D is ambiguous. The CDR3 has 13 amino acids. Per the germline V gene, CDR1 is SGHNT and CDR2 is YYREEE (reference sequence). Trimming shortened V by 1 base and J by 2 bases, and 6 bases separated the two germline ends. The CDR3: CASSLSGNYGYTF. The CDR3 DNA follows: TGTGCCAGCAGCTTGTCCGGAAACTATGGCTACACCTTC. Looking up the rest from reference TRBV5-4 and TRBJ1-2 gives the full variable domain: ETGVTQSPTHLIKTRGQQVTLRCSSQSGHNTVSWYQQALGQGPQFIFQYYREEENGRGNFPPRFSGLQFPNYSSELNVNALELDDSALYLCASSLSGNYGYTFGSGTRLTVV.

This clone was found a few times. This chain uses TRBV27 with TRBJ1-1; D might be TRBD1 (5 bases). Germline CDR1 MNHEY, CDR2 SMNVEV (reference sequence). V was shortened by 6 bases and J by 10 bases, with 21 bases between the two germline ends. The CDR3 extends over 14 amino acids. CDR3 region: CASSYTPPPGGAFF. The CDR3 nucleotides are TGTGCCAGCAGCTATACGCCCCCCCCCGGGGGAGCTTTCTTT.

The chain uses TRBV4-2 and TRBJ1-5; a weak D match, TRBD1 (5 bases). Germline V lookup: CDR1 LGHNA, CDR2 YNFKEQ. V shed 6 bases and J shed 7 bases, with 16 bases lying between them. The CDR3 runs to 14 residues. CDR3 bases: TGTGCCAGCAGTGCCGGGGGGGGAGGACAGCCCCAGCATTTT. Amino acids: CASSAGGGGQPQHF.

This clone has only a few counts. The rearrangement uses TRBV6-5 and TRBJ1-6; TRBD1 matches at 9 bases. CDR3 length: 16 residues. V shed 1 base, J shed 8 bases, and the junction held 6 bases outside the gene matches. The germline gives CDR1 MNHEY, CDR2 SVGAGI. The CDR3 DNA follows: TGTGCCAGCAGTTACTGGGGACAGGGAGGAGATTCACCCCTCCACTTT. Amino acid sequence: CASSYWGQGGDSPLHF.

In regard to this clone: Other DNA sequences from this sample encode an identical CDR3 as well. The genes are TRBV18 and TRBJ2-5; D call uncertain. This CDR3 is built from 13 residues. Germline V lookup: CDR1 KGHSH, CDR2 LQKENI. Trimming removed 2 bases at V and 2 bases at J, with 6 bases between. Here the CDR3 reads CASSPGLQETQYF. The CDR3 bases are TGTGCCAGCTCACCAGGTCTGCAAGAGACCCAGTACTTC. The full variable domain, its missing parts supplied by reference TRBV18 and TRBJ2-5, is NAGVMQNPRHLVRRRGQEARLRCSPMKGHSHVYWYRQLPEEGLKFMVYLQKENIIDESGMPKERFSAEFPKEGPSILRIQQVVRGDSAAYFCASSPGLQETQYFGPGTRLLVL.

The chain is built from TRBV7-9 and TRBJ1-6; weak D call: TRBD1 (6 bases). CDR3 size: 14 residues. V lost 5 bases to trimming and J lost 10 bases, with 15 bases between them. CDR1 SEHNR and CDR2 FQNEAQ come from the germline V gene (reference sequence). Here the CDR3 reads CASSRRGFESPLHF. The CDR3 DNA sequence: TGTGCCAGCAGCCGCAGGGGCTTTGAATCACCCCTCCACTTT.

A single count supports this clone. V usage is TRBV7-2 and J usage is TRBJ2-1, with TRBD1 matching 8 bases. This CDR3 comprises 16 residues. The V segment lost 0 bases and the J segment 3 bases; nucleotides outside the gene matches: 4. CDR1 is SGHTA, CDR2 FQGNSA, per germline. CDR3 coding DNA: TGTGCCAGCAGCTTAGCGGGCGACAGGGGCTACAATGAGCAGTTCTTC. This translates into CASSLAGDRGYNEQFF.

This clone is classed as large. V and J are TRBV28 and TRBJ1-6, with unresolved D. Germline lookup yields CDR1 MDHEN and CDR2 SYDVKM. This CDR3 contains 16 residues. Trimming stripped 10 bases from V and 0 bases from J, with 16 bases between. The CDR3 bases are TGTGCCATTTTAGATTTGTCTAGCTCCTATAATTCACCCCTCCACTTT. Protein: CAILDLSSSYNSPLHF.

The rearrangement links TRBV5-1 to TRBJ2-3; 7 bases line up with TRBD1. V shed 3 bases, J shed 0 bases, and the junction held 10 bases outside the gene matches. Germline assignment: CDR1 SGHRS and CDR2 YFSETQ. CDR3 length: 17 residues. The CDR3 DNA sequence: TGCGCCAGCAGCTCGGGACAGAGAACGACTAGCACAGATACGCAGTATTTT. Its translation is CASSSGQRTTSTDTQYF.

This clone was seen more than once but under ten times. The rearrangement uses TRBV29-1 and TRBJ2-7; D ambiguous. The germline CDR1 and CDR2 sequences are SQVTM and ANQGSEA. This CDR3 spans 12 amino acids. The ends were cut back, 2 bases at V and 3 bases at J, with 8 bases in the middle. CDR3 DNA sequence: TGCAGCGTTGAACCTGGAAACTACGAGCAGTACTTC. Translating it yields CSVEPGNYEQYF.

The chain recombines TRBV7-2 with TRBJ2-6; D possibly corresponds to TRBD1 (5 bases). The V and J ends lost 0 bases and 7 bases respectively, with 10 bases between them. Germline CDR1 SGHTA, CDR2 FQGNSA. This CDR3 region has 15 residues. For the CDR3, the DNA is TGTGCCAGCAGCTTAGCGTCAGGGTTTGCCAACGTCCTGACTTTC. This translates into CASSLASGFANVLTF.

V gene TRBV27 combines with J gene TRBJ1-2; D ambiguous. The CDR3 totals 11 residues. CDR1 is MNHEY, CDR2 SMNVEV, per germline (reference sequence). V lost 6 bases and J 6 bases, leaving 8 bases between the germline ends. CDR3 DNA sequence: TGTGCCAGCAGAGCCGTTGATGGCTACACCTTC. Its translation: CASRAVDGYTF.

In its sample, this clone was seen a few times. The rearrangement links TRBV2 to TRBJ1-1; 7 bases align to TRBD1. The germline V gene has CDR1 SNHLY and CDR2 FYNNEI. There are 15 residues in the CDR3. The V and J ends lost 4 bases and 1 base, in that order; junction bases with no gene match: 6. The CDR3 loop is CASSGIGTANTEAFF. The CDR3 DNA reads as TGTGCCAGCAGTGGAATAGGGACAGCGAACACTGAAGCTTTCTTT.